The next 2 T cell receptor beta chains were all read from a single sample in a study of T cell responses to AZD1222 COVID-19 vaccine. Sequencing was performed with immunoSEQ multiplex PCR; in TCRdb, only in-frame clones are kept and a portion is missing. Among roughly 77,000 clones, 90% to 95% were seen once, and the ten largest hold around 4.9%. The sequencing here drew on peripheral blood, taken on day 0 of AZD1222 vaccination. The receptors originated from an adult in good health.

This chain links TRBV7-9 with TRBJ2-5; no firm D call. CDR3 length: 14 amino acids. V was clipped by 1 base and J by 1 base, with 7 bases between them. Germline CDR1 reads SEHNR; CDR2 reads FQNEAQ (reference sequence). CDR3 sequence reads: CASSLVVSQETQYF. CDR3 DNA sequence: TGTGCCAGCAGCTTAGTTGTCAGCCAAGAGACCCAGTACTTC.

The chain is built from TRBV19 and TRBJ1-1, with no clear D. V shed 6 bases and J shed 1 base, with 18 bases lying between them. The CDR3 is 16 residues long. Germline V gene data show CDR1 as LNHDA and CDR2 as SQIVND (reference sequence). Here the CDR3 reads CASSLMSNRGNTEAFF. The CDR3 coding sequence is TGTGCCAGTAGCCTCATGTCTAACCGGGGGAACACTGAAGCTTTCTTT.